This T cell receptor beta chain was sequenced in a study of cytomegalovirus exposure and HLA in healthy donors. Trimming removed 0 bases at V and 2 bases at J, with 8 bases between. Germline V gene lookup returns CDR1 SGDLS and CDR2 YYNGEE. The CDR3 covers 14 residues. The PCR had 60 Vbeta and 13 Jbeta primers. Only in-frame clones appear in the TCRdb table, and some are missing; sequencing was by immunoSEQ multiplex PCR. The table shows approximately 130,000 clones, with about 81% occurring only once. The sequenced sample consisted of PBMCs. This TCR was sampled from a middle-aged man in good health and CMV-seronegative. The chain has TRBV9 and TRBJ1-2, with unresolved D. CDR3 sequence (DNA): TGTGCCAGCAGCGTAGGGAGGGCGAACTATGGCTACACCTTC. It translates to CASSVGRANYGYTF.